Following are 32 T cell receptor beta chains from one sample sequenced in a study of blood T cell repertoires in COVID-19. Libraries were prepared by immunoSEQ multiplex PCR; TCRdb keeps only in-frame clonotypes and omits some of them. Among more than 200,000 clones, roughly nine tenths were seen once, and the ten largest hold around 4%. The material sequenced was PBMCs or T cells enriched from blood (not recorded which). These receptor sequences come from a woman aged 25 to 39 with acute COVID-19.

This chain connects TRBV29-1 to TRBJ1-2, with D unclear. The CDR3 length is 13 residues. Germline V gives CDR1 SQVTM, CDR2 ANQGSEA. The germline V and J ends were trimmed by 6 bases and 4 bases, with 15 bases remaining between them. This chain's CDR3 is CSVRDMVGYGYTF. The DNA for the CDR3 is TGCAGCGTGAGGGATATGGTGGGCTATGGCTACACCTTC.

This clone was found many times. The rearrangement links TRBV12-5 to TRBJ1-2, with D maybe TRBD1 (5 bases). From germline, CDR1 is LGHNT and CDR2 FRNRAP. The CDR3 covers 15 residues. V lost 4 bases and J 0 bases, leaving 12 bases between the germline ends. CDR3 amino acids: CASGSDTGSNYGYTF. CDR3 DNA: TGTGCTAGTGGTTCCGACACAGGATCTAACTATGGCTACACCTTC.

A note on this clone: Likely a read error: the CDR3 ends without its conserved phenylalanine or tryptophan. Because the CDR3's place on the DNA is in doubt, the DNA is left out and the CDR3 is given as listed by TCRdb. V usage is TRBV21-1 and J usage is TRBJ2-7; the table's D call of TRBD1 was not tested on the DNA. TRBV21-1 is reported as a pseudogene. A total of 11 residues make up the CDR3, ends included. The CDR3 sequence: CASSARDRGVI.

This clone has only a few counts. The V and J genes are TRBV6-4 and TRBJ2-2; D is perhaps TRBD2 (6 bases). V lost 0 bases and J 7 bases, leaving 6 bases between the germline ends. The germline CDR1 and CDR2 sequences are MRHNA and SNTAGT. The CDR3 is made up of 13 amino acids. This chain's CDR3 is CASSDSGLGELFF. CDR3 sequence (DNA): TGTGCCAGCAGTGACTCGGGACTCGGGGAGCTGTTTTTT.

The V call is TRBV10-1, the J call TRBJ1-3; D unclear. This CDR3 is 16 amino acids long. Germline V gene lookup returns CDR1 WNHNN and CDR2 SYGVQD (reference sequence). V shed 0 bases and J shed 0 bases, with 9 bases lying between them. CDR3 region: CASSESLERSGNTIYF. In DNA, the CDR3 is TGCGCCAGCAGTGAGTCCCTGGAGCGCTCTGGAAACACCATATATTTT.

V usage is TRBV28 and J usage is TRBJ1-4, with D perhaps matching TRBD1 (6 bases). Germline values: CDR1 MDHEN, CDR2 SYDVKM. The germline V and J ends were trimmed by 2 bases and 0 bases, with 7 bases remaining between them. The CDR3 is made up of 15 amino acids. CDR3 loop: CASSLQGSTNEKLFF. The CDR3 DNA is TGTGCCAGCAGTTTACAGGGGTCAACTAATGAAAAACTGTTTTTT.

This chain links TRBV7-9 with TRBJ1-1; tentatively, D is TRBD1 (5 bases). The CDR3 is 14 amino acids. Trimming pared 1 base from V and 7 bases from J, leaving 13 bases between. The V gene's germline CDR1 is SEHNR and CDR2 FQNEAQ (reference sequence). The CDR3 nucleotides read TGTGCCAGCAGCTTAGGGACAACGAGCGATGAAGCTTTCTTT. Its translation: CASSLGTTSDEAFF.

To note about this clone: The junction does not match germline at one end; this may be a read error. This chain joins TRBV6-2 or TRBV6-3 and TRBJ1-5; D is ambiguous. The germline V gene encodes CDR1 MNHEY and CDR2 SVGEGT. This CDR3 spans 16 amino acids. CDR3 in amino acids: CASSSRDGRVNPPQHF. CDR3 sequence (DNA): TGTGCCAGCAGTTCCCGGGATGGGAGGGTCAATCCGCCCCAGCATTTT.

DNA of the CDR3: TGTGCCAGCAGCTGGGACAGGGTCGTCTCAGATACGCAGTATTTT. The encoded protein is CASSWDRVVSDTQYF. The chain uses TRBV5-4 and TRBJ2-3, with 9 bases fitting TRBD1. This CDR3 is built from 15 residues. Germline CDR1 and CDR2: SGHNT and YYREEE (reference sequence). The ends lost 3 bases at V and 4 bases at J; junction bases unmatched: 6.

The V call is TRBV3-1 (or the pseudogene TRBV3-2), the J call TRBJ2-3, with TRBD2 matching 9 bases. CDR3 length: 15 amino acids. CDR1 LGHDT and CDR2 YNNKEL come from the germline V gene (reference sequence). After removal of 5 bases from V and 5 bases from J, the junction contained 8 bases not matched to a gene. CDR3 DNA sequence: TGTGCCAGCAGCGTTATAGGCGGGGGGGAAGATACGCAGTATTTT. Translating gives CASSVIGGGEDTQYF.

V and J are TRBV10-3 and TRBJ1-1; D might be TRBD1 (5 bases). V gave up 6 bases and J gave up 1 base, with 12 bases separating them. Per germline, CDR1 ENHRY and CDR2 SYGVKD. This CDR3 has 14 residues. CDR3 sequence reads: CAISSTAENTEAFF. The CDR3 coding sequence is TGTGCCATCAGCTCGACAGCAGAGAACACTGAAGCTTTCTTT.

V usage is TRBV11-2 and J usage is TRBJ1-2; unclear D gene. Germline V gene sequence: CDR1 SGHAT, CDR2 FQNNGV. V was shortened by 5 bases and J by 2 bases, with 12 bases between the two germline ends. The length of the CDR3 is 14 residues. The CDR3 protein is CASSPRGVNYGYTF. The CDR3 DNA reads as TGTGCCAGCAGCCCTCGGGGTGTAAACTATGGCTACACCTTC.

The V gene is TRBV27, the J gene TRBJ1-2; possibly TRBD1 for D (6 bases). CDR3 size: 15 residues. The ends were cut back, 5 bases at V and 2 bases at J, with 15 bases in the middle. Germline V lookup: CDR1 MNHEY, CDR2 SMNVEV (reference sequence). The CDR3 region is CASSGPLQGNYGYTF. The CDR3 DNA reads as TGTGCCAGCAGTGGACCACTACAGGGCAACTATGGCTACACCTTC.

On this clone: Other DNA sequences in the same sample also yield this CDR3. The chain links TRBV6-5 to TRBJ2-7; tentative D call: TRBD1 (6 bases). The V gene lost 0 bases and the J gene lost 0 bases, with 6 bases spanning the gap. CDR1 and CDR2 from the germline V gene are MNHEY and SVGAGI. The CDR3 sequence is 14 residues long. CDR3 in DNA: TGTGCCAGCAGTTACTCAGGGGGCTCCTACGAGCAGTACTTC. Protein: CASSYSGGSYEQYF.

The V and J genes are TRBV29-1 and TRBJ1-1, with D possibly TRBD1 on 5 matching bases. V dropped 7 bases and J dropped 0 bases, with 12 bases sitting between them. The V gene's germline CDR1 is SQVTM and CDR2 ANQGSEA. This CDR3 contains 13 residues. CDR3 in DNA: TGCAGCGGCAGACAGAGTTTGAACACTGAAGCTTTCTTT. It translates to CSGRQSLNTEAFF.

V usage is TRBV5-4 and J usage is TRBJ1-1; D is possibly TRBD1 (6 bases). Germline V gives CDR1 SGHNT, CDR2 YYREEE (reference sequence). The CDR3 is 15 amino acids. With 0 bases removed from V and 2 bases from J, the gap between germline ends came to 11 bases. CDR3 coding DNA: TGTGCCAGCAGCTTGGACACAGGGTATAACACTGAAGCTTTCTTT. Translating it yields CASSLDTGYNTEAFF.

The chain has TRBV7-9 and TRBJ2-3; D might be TRBD1 (6 bases). Between the trimmed V and J ends, which lost 5 bases and 10 bases, there was a span of 13 bases. CDR3 length equals 12 residues. Germline-derived CDR1 and CDR2 are SEHNR and FQNEAQ (reference sequence). CDR3 residues: CASSQNRVAQYF. Here the CDR3 DNA reads TGTGCCAGCAGCCAAAACAGGGTGGCGCAGTATTTT.

The rearrangement joins TRBV3-1 (or the pseudogene TRBV3-2) to TRBJ2-5; D not resolved. The germline gives CDR1 LGHDT, CDR2 YNNKEL (reference sequence). Trimming removed 4 bases at V and 0 bases at J, with 9 bases between. This CDR3 region has 14 residues. CDR3 coding DNA: TGTGCCAGCAGCCCTCTTCGGTACCAAGAGACCCAGTACTTC. It codes for CASSPLRYQETQYF.

This clone is a singleton in its sample. J is TRBJ1-2 and V is TRBV18; D gene ambiguous. With 5 bases removed from V and 0 bases from J, the gap between germline ends came to 7 bases. Per the germline V gene, CDR1 is KGHSH and CDR2 is LQKENI. The CDR3 is made up of 13 amino acids. CDR3 bases: TGTGCCAGCTCATCTTTAACTAACTATGGCTACACCTTC. Translating it yields CASSSLTNYGYTF.

The V and J genes are TRBV2 and TRBJ1-4; the match to TRBD1 covers 7 bases. Germline V gene lookup returns CDR1 SNHLY and CDR2 FYNNEI. This CDR3 contains 14 residues. V gave up 5 bases and J gave up 6 bases; unmatched junction bases: 6. The CDR3 here is CASSPGQPDEKLFF. The DNA of the CDR3 is TGTGCCAGCAGTCCGGGACAGCCAGATGAAAAACTGTTTTTT. Full variable domain (rest looked up from reference TRBV2 and TRBJ1-4): EPEVTQTPSHQVTQMGQEVILRCVPISNHLYFYWYRQILGQKVEFLVSFYNNEISEKSEIFDDQFSVERPDGSNFTLKIRSTKLEDSAMYFCASSPGQPDEKLFFGSGTQLSVL.

The J gene is TRBJ2-5, the V gene TRBV5-1, with 11 bases that match TRBD1. The CDR3 is 13 residues long. The V gene's germline CDR1 is SGHRS and CDR2 YFSETQ. Trimming removed 7 bases from V and 4 bases from J; junction bases left unmatched: 3. The CDR3: CASGTGGRETQYF. CDR3 DNA: TGCGCCAGCGGGACAGGGGGAAGAGAGACCCAGTACTTC.

The chain combines TRBV6-4 with TRBJ2-1; 13 bases fit TRBD2. This CDR3 has 15 amino acids. V gave up 3 bases and J gave up 7 bases; unmatched junction bases: 3. Germline-derived CDR1 and CDR2 are MRHNA and SNTAGT. For the CDR3, the DNA is TGTGCCAGCAGTGATGGGACTAGCGGGGTGAATGAGCAGTTCTTC. Its protein is CASSDGTSGVNEQFF.

The chain carries TRBV6-5 and TRBJ1-2; the match to TRBD1 covers 7 bases. Germline V gene data show CDR1 as MNHEY and CDR2 as SVGAGI. The CDR3 is made up of 16 amino acids. The ends lost 0 bases at V and 2 bases at J; junction bases unmatched: 6. The CDR3 region has the DNA TGTGCCAGCAGTTACTCGTCGGGGACAGCAAACTATGGCTACACCTTC. It is translated as CASSYSSGTANYGYTF.

The rearrangement links TRBV30 to TRBJ1-1, with 7 bases matching TRBD1. After removal of 0 bases from V and 4 bases from J, the junction contained 5 bases not matched to a gene. The CDR3 consists of 14 residues. In germline, CDR1 is GTSNPN, CDR2 SVGIG (reference sequence). CDR3 residues: CAWSVTGAGTEAFF. In DNA, the CDR3 is TGTGCCTGGAGTGTCACAGGGGCGGGCACTGAAGCTTTCTTT.

The genes are TRBV10-3 and TRBJ2-1; TRBD2 matches at 11 bases. The CDR3 consists of 14 residues. Germline V gives CDR1 ENHRY, CDR2 SYGVKD. With V trimmed by 9 bases and J by 2 bases, 3 bases remained unmatched. The CDR3 loop reads CAINSGGAYNEQFF. The CDR3 region has the DNA TGTGCCATTAATAGCGGGGGGGCCTACAATGAGCAGTTCTTC.

The genes are TRBV15 and TRBJ1-2; D is uncertain. The germline V gene has CDR1 LNHNV and CDR2 YYDKDF (reference sequence). CDR3 length: 13 residues. Trimming shortened V by 0 bases and J by 8 bases, and 10 bases separated the two germline ends. The CDR3 bases are TGTGCCACCAGCAGAGACATTACGGGGGGCTACACCTTC. This sequence encodes CATSRDITGGYTF.

The gene calls are TRBV12-3 or TRBV12-4 and TRBJ1-3; D call uncertain. This CDR3 has 13 amino acids. Trimming left V 1 base short and J 6 bases short, with 7 bases between. CDR3 bases: TGTGCCAGCAGTTTAGGGGCAGCAAACACCATATATTTT. It encodes CASSLGAANTIYF.

The chain employs TRBV5-1 and TRBJ2-7, with TRBD2 matching 11 bases. J gave up 5 bases and V 5 bases, and 0 bases lay outside the gene matches. CDR1 and CDR2 (germline): SGHRS, YFSETQ. CDR3 length equals 12 residues. CDR3 DNA: TGCGCCAGCAGACTAGCGGGGGACGAGCAGTACTTC. Encoded protein: CASRLAGDEQYF.

The V and J genes are TRBV2 and TRBJ1-5; a possible D gene is TRBD1 (5 bases). Trimming cost V 4 bases and J 5 bases, with 15 bases left between them. Germline V gene lookup returns CDR1 SNHLY and CDR2 FYNNEI. The CDR3 contains 15 residues. CDR3 in DNA: TGTGCCAGCAGTGTGGGAAGGGGTGGCGATCAGCCCCAGCATTTT. Protein sequence: CASSVGRGGDQPQHF.

This clone was observed a few times. The J gene is TRBJ2-2, the V gene TRBV24-1, with 9 nucleotides matching TRBD2. The CDR3 is 16 residues long. CDR1 is KGHDR and CDR2 is SFDVKD in the germline V gene. V dropped 3 bases and J dropped 1; count of bases not matched to a gene: 2. CDR3 nucleotides: TGTGCCACCAGTGATGTTAGCGGGGGGAACACCGGGGAGCTGTTTTTT. Its protein product is CATSDVSGGNTGELFF.

The chain combines TRBV27 with TRBJ2-6; 8 positions agree with TRBD1. Germline lookup yields CDR1 MNHEY and CDR2 SMNVEV (reference sequence). Trimming cost V 5 bases and J 2 bases; bases outside gene matches: 5. The CDR3 spans 16 residues. This CDR3 reads CASSPSTGAGANVLTF. The CDR3 nucleotides read TGTGCCAGCAGTCCCTCGACAGGGGCTGGGGCCAACGTCCTGACTTTC.

This clone was seen a few times. The sample contains more than one DNA sequence encoding this CDR3. CDR3 sequence reads: CASSPAGGGQPQHF. CDR3 bases: TGTGCCAGTAGTCCGGCAGGGGGAGGTCAGCCCCAGCATTTT. The chain combines TRBV19 with TRBJ1-5, with 7 bases aligning to TRBD1. After removal of 5 bases from V and 6 bases from J, the junction contained 7 bases not matched to a gene. Looked up from germline, CDR1 is LNHDA and CDR2 is SQIVND (reference sequence). The CDR3 is 14 residues long.